Listed below are T cell receptor beta chains from one sample, sequenced in a study of blood T cell repertoires in COVID-19. Clones were sequenced by immunoSEQ multiplex PCR, and TCRdb holds only the in-frame ones, with some missing. The table lists almost 250,000 clones, approximately 85% of them singletons. Material: PBMCs or T cells enriched from blood (not recorded which). The receptors derive from a woman aged 50 to 65 with acute COVID-19. CDR3s include the opening cysteine and the closing phenylalanine or tryptophan. A D gene is named only where the DNA matches it firmly. Clone size is shown for a subset of rows, as once, few, many or a class of expanded clone.

D,V,J,size,CDR3,DNA
-,TRBV30,TRBJ2-4,-,CAWSQSSTVQYF,TGTGCCTGGAGTCAATCTTCGACTGTTCAGTACTTC
-,TRBV21-1,TRBJ1-1,-,CASSNNQPNFYNGTGSTEAFF,TGTGCCAGCAGCAACAACCAACCTAACTTCTATAACGGGACAGGGAGCACTGAAGCTTTCTTT
-,TRBV5-1,TRBJ1-2,-,CASSPTATSGGYTF,TGCGCCAGCAGCCCGACGGCAACATCGGGTGGCTACACCTTC
-,TRBV5-4,TRBJ1-2,-,CASSSSGRAFDYTF,TGTGCCAGCAGCTCTAGTGGGAGGGCTTTTGACTACACCTTC
-,TRBV6-6,TRBJ2-7,-,CASTQVPYSYEQYF,TGTGCCAGCACCCAGGTTCCCTACTCCTACGAGCAGTACTTC
-,TRBV19,TRBJ1-5,-,CATDDSSNQPQHF,TGTGCCACCGACGACAGTTCCAATCAGCCCCAGCATTTT
-,TRBV11-2,TRBJ2-7,-,CASSLGRQTYEQYF,TGTGCCAGCAGCTTAGGGAGGCAGACCTACGAGCAGTACTTC
-,TRBV18,TRBJ1-2,-,CASSLDSRGGYTF,TGTGCCAGCTCACTCGACTCAAGGGGAGGCTACACCTTC
-,TRBV5-1,TRBJ2-5,once,CASSSGGSFQETQYF,TGCGCCAGCAGCTCGGGTGGGTCGTTCCAAGAGACCCAGTACTTC
TRBD1,TRBV5-1,TRBJ2-3,-,CASQGDTSRTDTQYF,TGCGCCAGCCAGGGGGATACCTCCCGCACAGATACGCAGTATTTT
TRBD2,TRBV2,TRBJ2-7,-,CASSDPSGRLSYEQYF,TGTGCCAGCAGTGATCCTAGCGGGCGCCTCTCCTACGAGCAGTACTTC
-,TRBV7-9,TRBJ1-1,-,CASSLVEENTEAFF,TGTGCCAGCAGCTTAGTAGAGGAGAACACTGAAGCTTTCTTT
-,TRBV15,TRBJ1-3,-,CATSRDSGGLSGNTIYF,TGTGCCACCAGCAGAGATAGCGGGGGGCTCTCTGGAAACACCATATATTTT
TRBD1,TRBV18,TRBJ2-3,-,CASSPSGQASDTQYF,TGTGCCAGCTCACCGTCGGGACAGGCCTCAGATACGCAGTATTTT
-,TRBV19,TRBJ2-3,-,CASSLGVRRTYTDTQYF,TGTGCCAGTAGTTTGGGTGTGCGGAGAACATATACAGATACGCAGTATTTT
-,TRBV29-1,TRBJ1-4,-,CSVARGKANEKLFF,TGCAGCGTCGCCCGGGGGAAGGCTAATGAAAAACTGTTTTTT
-,TRBV12-3/TRBV12-4,TRBJ1-3,-,CASSPRVGTIYF,TGTGCCAGCAGTCCCAGGGTTGGCACCATATATTTT
-,TRBV30,TRBJ1-5,-,CAWSRAGEPQHF,TGTGCCTGGAGTAGGGCCGGGGAGCCCCAGCATTTT
TRBD1,TRBV3-1/TRBV3-2,TRBJ1-5,-,CASSKTGGFQPQHF,TGTGCCAGCAGCAAAACAGGGGGCTTTCAGCCCCAGCATTTT
-,TRBV10-1,TRBJ2-7,-,CASSESGATSEQYF,TGCGCCAGCAGTGAGTCGGGGGCGACGTCCGAGCAGTACTTC
-,TRBV3-1/TRBV3-2,TRBJ2-5,once,CASSQDLSSQETQYF,TGTGCCAGCAGCCAAGATCTAAGTTCTCAAGAGACCCAGTACTTC
-,TRBV6-6,TRBJ2-7,once,CASKEVSSYEQYF,TGTGCCAGCAAGGAGGTTAGCTCCTACGAGCAGTACTTC
TRBD1,TRBV7-2,TRBJ1-2,-,CASSLARGQGRGYTF,TGTGCCAGCAGCTTAGCGAGGGGACAGGGACGTGGCTACACCTTC
-,TRBV7-9,TRBJ1-2,-,CASSETGFYGYTF,TGTGCCAGCAGCGAAACAGGTTTTTATGGCTACACCTTC
-,TRBV19,TRBJ1-1,-,CASKEEVNTEAFF,TGTGCCAGTAAGGAGGAGGTGAACACTGAAGCTTTCTTT
-,TRBV2,TRBJ1-5,-,CASSERQSNQPQHF,TGTGCCAGCAGTGAGCGACAGAGCAATCAGCCCCAGCATTTT
-,TRBV6-2/TRBV6-3,TRBJ2-7,few,CASSREALYEQYF,TGTGCCAGCAGTAGGGAGGCCCTCTACGAGCAGTACTTC
-,TRBV4-1,TRBJ1-2,-,CASSQGEEIHYGYTF,TGCGCCAGCAGCCAAGGTGAAGAGATTCACTATGGCTACACCTTC
TRBD1,TRBV5-1,TRBJ1-5,-,CASSSGTVSNQPQHF,TGCGCCAGCAGTTCCGGGACAGTTAGCAATCAGCCCCAGCATTTT
TRBD1,TRBV7-9,TRBJ1-2,once,CASSQGQGISYGYTF,TGTGCCAGCAGCCAGGGACAGGGGATTAGCTATGGCTACACCTTC
-,TRBV19,TRBJ1-6,-,CAVSRDYNSPLHF,TGTGCCGTGAGTAGAGATTATAATTCACCCCTCCACTTT
-,TRBV6-2/TRBV6-3,TRBJ2-1,once,CASRPTSPSSYNEQFF,TGTGCCAGCAGACCTACATCTCCTAGCTCCTACAATGAGCAGTTCTTC
-,TRBV6-2/TRBV6-3,TRBJ2-7,once,CASSARSTRNEQYF,TGTGCCAGCAGTGCCCGTTCCACGAGAAACGAGCAGTACTTC